The clone carrying this T cell receptor beta chain has only a few counts. With a J-beta primer mix and a sample-barcoded 5' primer, a second PCR ran about 7 to 12 cycles. TCRdb reprocessed the 5' RACE reads with MiXCR, giving one entry per CDR3 protein. The table records 1.5 million to 2 million distinct CDR3 sequences, just under 50% of them present only once. CDR3 length: 14 residues. Germline V gene lookup returns CDR1 MGHDK and CDR2 SYGVNS. Trimming removed 6 bases from V and 6 bases from J; junction bases left unmatched: 10. These data originate in a study of blood T cells in healthy people across ages.

The TCR comes from a middle-aged woman in good health. This chain links TRBV25-1 with TRBJ1-2, with TRBD1 matching 7 bases. Sequenced input: blood. As DNA, the CDR3 is TGTGCCAGCAGCCAGACAGGGAAAATCCATGGCTACACCTTC. Encoded protein: CASSQTGKIHGYTF.